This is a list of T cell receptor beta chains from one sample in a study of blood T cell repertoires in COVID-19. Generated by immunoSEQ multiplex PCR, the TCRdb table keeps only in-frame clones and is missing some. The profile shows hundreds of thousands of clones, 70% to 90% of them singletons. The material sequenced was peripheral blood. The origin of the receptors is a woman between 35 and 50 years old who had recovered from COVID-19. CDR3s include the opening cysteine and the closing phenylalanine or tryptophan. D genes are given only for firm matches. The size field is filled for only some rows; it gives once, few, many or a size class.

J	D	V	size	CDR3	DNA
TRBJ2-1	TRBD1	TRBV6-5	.	CASSYMDRATEQFF	TGTGCCAGCAGTTATATGGACAGGGCCACTGAGCAGTTCTTC
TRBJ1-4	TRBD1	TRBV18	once	CASSPPRTGENEKLFF	TGTGCCAGCTCACCACCCCGGACAGGGGAAAATGAAAAACTGTTTTTT
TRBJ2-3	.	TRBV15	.	CATSRAGDGTDTQYF	TGTGCCACCAGCAGAGCGGGAGATGGTACAGATACGCAGTATTTT
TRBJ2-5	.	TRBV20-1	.	CSAFDQETQYF	TGCAGTGCCTTCGACCAAGAGACCCAGTACTTC
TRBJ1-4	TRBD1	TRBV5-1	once	CASSLIGQGGEKLFF	TGCGCCAGCAGCTTGATCGGACAGGGAGGTGAAAAACTGTTTTTT
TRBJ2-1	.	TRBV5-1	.	CASSLYYEQFF	TGCGCCAGCAGCTTGTACTATGAGCAGTTCTTC
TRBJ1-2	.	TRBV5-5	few	CASSLGGPLYGYTF	TGTGCCAGCAGCTTGGGTGGCCCCCTCTATGGCTACACCTTC
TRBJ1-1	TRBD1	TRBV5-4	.	CASSWSTGANTEAFF	TGTGCCAGCAGCTGGTCGACAGGGGCGAACACTGAAGCTTTCTTT
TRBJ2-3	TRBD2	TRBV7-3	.	CASSAPGTSGKETQYF	TGTGCCAGCAGCGCCCCCGGGACTAGCGGGAAGGAAACGCAGTATTTT
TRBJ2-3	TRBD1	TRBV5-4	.	CASSFQGAMTDTQYF	TGTGCCAGCAGTTTCCAGGGGGCCATGACAGATACGCAGTATTTT
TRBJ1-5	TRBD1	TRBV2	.	CASSGTGNQPQHF	TGTGCCAGCAGCGGGACAGGGAACCAGCCCCAGCATTTT
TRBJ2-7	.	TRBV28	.	CASRGRGSYEQYF	TGTGCCAGCAGGGGGCGGGGCTCCTACGAGCAGTACTTC
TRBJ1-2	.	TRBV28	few	CASSLGGHHTF	TGTGCCAGCAGTTTAGGCGGCCATCACACCTTC
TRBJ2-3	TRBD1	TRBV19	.	CASSNRQGWSTDTQYF	TGTGCCAGTAGTAACCGACAGGGGTGGAGCACAGATACGCAGTATTTT
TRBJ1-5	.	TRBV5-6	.	CASSLGGSNQPQHF	TGTGCCAGCAGCTTAGGAGGGAGCAATCAGCCCCAGCATTTT
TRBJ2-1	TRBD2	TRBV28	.	CASSLITGGQFF	TGTGCCAGCAGTTTAATTACGGGGGGGCAGTTCTTC
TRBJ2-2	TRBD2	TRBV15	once	CATSREHGGAAGELFF	TGTGCCACCAGCAGAGAGCACGGGGGGGCCGCCGGGGAGCTGTTTTTT